This TCR beta chain was obtained from a study of blood T cell repertoires in COVID-19. In the original workflow: Estimation of nucleated cell counts relied on the amplification of reference gene primers. Assay: immunoSEQ multiplex PCR; the TCRdb copy retains only in-frame clones and omits some. V, J and clone size were drawn from that table, and D and trimming were deduced from the DNA. Among some 150,000 clones listed, 90% were seen once. Germline loops: CDR1 LNHDA, CDR2 SQIVND (reference sequence). The CDR3 extends over 13 amino acids. The ends were cut back, 7 bases at V and 0 bases at J, with 9 bases in the middle.

The receptor comes from a woman aged 80 or over with acute or convalescent COVID-19. The V gene is TRBV19, the J gene TRBJ1-1, with a possible D match to TRBD1 (6 bases). The specimen was peripheral blood. The CDR3 is CASTGDLNTEAFF. CDR3 DNA: TGTGCCAGTACAGGGGACCTGAACACTGAAGCTTTCTTT. Drawing the rest from reference TRBV19 and TRBJ1-1, the complete variable domain is DGGITQSPKYLFRKEGQNVTLSCEQNLNHDAMYWYRQDPGQGLRLIYYSQIVNDFQKGDIAEGYSVSREKKESFPLTVTSAQKNPTAFYLCASTGDLNTEAFFGQGTRLTVV.